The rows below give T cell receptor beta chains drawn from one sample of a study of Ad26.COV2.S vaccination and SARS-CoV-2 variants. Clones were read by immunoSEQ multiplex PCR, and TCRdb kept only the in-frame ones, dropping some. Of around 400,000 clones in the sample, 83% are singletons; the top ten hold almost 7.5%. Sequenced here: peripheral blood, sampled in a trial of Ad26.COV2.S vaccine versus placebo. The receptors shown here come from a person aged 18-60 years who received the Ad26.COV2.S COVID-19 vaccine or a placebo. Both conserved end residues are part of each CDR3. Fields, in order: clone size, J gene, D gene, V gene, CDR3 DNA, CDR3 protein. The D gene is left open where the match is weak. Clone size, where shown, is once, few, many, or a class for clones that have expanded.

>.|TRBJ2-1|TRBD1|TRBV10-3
TGTGCCATCGGTCCAGGGGGCTCCTACAATGAGCAGTTCTTC
CAIGPGGSYNEQFF
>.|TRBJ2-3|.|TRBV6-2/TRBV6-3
TGTGCCAGCAGTTACTCGAGAAAAGATACGCAGTATTTT
CASSYSRKDTQYF
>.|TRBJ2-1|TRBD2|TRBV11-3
TGTGCCAGCAGCTTAGATCGGGGGGGGTCCTACAATGAGCAGTTCTTC
CASSLDRGGSYNEQFF
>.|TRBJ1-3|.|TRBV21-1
TGTGCCAGCAGCAACAGATATTCCTACTCTGGAAACACCATATATTTT
CASSNRYSYSGNTIYF
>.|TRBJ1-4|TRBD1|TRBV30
TGTGCCTGGAGTCGGCAGGGGGCGATCCAACTGTTTTTT
CAWSRQGAIQLFF
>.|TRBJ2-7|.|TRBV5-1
TGCGCCAGCTCAGACTCCCACGAGCAGTACTTC
CASSDSHEQYF
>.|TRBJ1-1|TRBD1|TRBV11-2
TGTGCCAGCAGTCCCGACAGGGACACTGAAGCTTTCTTT
CASSPDRDTEAFF
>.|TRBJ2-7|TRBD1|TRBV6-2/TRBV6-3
TGTGCCAGCAGTCCCGGCAGGGGGTATTCCTACGAGCAGTACTTC
CASSPGRGYSYEQYF
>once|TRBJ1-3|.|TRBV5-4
TGTGCCAGCAGACACCTTGAGGCCGGAAACACCATATATTTT
CASRHLEAGNTIYF
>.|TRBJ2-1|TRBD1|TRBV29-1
TGCAGCTTCCAGCGAGACAGGGGATACAATGAGCAGTTCTTC
CSFQRDRGYNEQFF
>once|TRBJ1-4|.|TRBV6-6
TGTGCCAGCAGTTACTCTCCGGGACACCCTAATGAAAAACTGTTTTTT
CASSYSPGHPNEKLFF
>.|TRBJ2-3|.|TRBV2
TGTGCCAGCAGGCGGAGGGGCGGTCAATATACGCAGTATTTT
CASRRRGGQYTQYF
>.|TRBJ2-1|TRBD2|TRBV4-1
TGCGCCAGCAGCCCCGGAGCGGGAGGTACCAATGAGCAGTTCTTC
CASSPGAGGTNEQFF
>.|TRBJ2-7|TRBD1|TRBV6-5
TGTGCCAGCAGTTACGGGACAGGGACCAGCGAGCAGTACTTC
CASSYGTGTSEQYF
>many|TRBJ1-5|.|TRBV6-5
TGTGCCAGCAGTTTCCAAGGGGAAAATCAGCCCCAGCATTTT
CASSFQGENQPQHF
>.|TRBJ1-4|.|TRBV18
TGTGCCAGCTCCCCCAGGGTAAATGAAAAACTGTTTTTT
CASSPRVNEKLFF
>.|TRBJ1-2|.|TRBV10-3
TGTGCCATCAGACGAACGGGGGCGCGGGGCTATGGCTACACCTTC
CAIRRTGARGYGYTF
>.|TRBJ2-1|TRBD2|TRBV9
TGTGCCAGCAGCGTAGGTGGGAGCGGGGGACCTAGCTCCTACAATGAGCAGTTCTTC
CASSVGGSGGPSSYNEQFF
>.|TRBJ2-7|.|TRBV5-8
TGTGCCAGCAGCGGCGGAACCTACGAGCAGTACTTC
CASSGGTYEQYF
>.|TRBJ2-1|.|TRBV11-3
TGTGCCAGCAGCTTAGCGGGCTCGAGCTCCTACAATGAGCAGTTCTTC
CASSLAGSSSYNEQFF
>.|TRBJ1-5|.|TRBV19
TGTGCCAGTAGTATAGGGAGGGGGAAAAATAGCAATCAGCCCCAGCATTTT
CASSIGRGKNSNQPQHF
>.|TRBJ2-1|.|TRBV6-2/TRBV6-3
TGTGCCAGCAGTTATCCCGACCTCGCGTATGAGCAGTTCTTC
CASSYPDLAYEQFF